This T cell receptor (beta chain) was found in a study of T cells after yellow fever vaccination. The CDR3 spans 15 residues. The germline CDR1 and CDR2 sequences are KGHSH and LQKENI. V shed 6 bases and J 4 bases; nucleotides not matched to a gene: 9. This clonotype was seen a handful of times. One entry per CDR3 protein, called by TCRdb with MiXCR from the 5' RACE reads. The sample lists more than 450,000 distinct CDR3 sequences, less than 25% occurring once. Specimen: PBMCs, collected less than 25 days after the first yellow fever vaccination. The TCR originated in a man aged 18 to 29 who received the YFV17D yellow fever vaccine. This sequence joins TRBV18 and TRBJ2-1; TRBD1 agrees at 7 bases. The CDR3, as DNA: TGTGCCAGCTCCTTAGAGGACAGGTCTTACAATGAGCAGTTCTTC. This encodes CASSLEDRSYNEQFF.